These 5 T cell receptor beta chains were all obtained from the same sample, sequenced in a study of blood T cell repertoires in COVID-19. Using immunoSEQ multiplex PCR, the repertoire was profiled, and TCRdb retains in-frame clones only, with some absent. Among tens of thousands of clones, about 70% were seen once, and the ten largest hold 35%. Sequenced input: peripheral blood. These receptors all stem from a woman in her seventies with acute or convalescent COVID-19.

This chain joins TRBV5-1 and TRBJ2-7; maybe TRBD1 (5 bases). This CDR3 region has 13 residues. Germline CDR1 and CDR2: SGHRS and YFSETQ. Trimming shortened V by 4 bases and J by 5 bases, and 13 bases separated the two germline ends. The CDR3 region has the DNA TGCGCCAGCAGCAGGGGTGGGTGGAACGAGCAGTACTTC. Translation gives CASSRGGWNEQYF. The whole variable domain, remainder taken from reference TRBV5-1 and TRBJ2-7, is KAGVTQTPRYLIKTRGQQVTLSCSPISGHRSVSWYQQTPGQGLQFLFEYFSETQRNKGNFPGRFSGRQFSNSRSEMNVSTLELGDSALYLCASSRGGWNEQYFGPGTRLTVT.

V usage is TRBV5-1 and J usage is TRBJ1-2; D is uncertain. The CDR3 sequence is 12 residues long. CDR1 is SGHRS, CDR2 YFSETQ, per germline. V was cut by 0 bases and J by 6 bases, with 6 bases left in between. The CDR3 DNA reads TGCGCCAGCAGCTTGGCCGGGAATGGCTACACCTTC. Translating gives CASSLAGNGYTF.

The chain employs TRBV7-2 and TRBJ2-7; 7 bases align to TRBD2. The V gene end was trimmed by 2 bases and the J gene end by 0 bases; junction bases not matched to a gene: 4. This CDR3 has 15 residues. Germline lookup yields CDR1 SGHTA and CDR2 FQGNSA. The CDR3: CASSLLAANSYEQYF. Here the CDR3 DNA reads TGTGCCAGCAGCTTACTAGCGGCGAACTCCTACGAGCAGTACTTC.

This chain uses TRBV15 with TRBJ1-2; D is ambiguous. From germline, CDR1 is LNHNV and CDR2 YYDKDF (reference sequence). This CDR3 contains 12 residues. The V end was cut by 0 bases, the J end by 6 bases, with 5 bases between. CDR3 residues: CATSRDHDGYTF. The CDR3 coding sequence is TGTGCCACCAGCAGAGATCATGATGGCTACACCTTC.

This clone was picked up a small number of times. This chain connects TRBV19 to TRBJ1-2; D call uncertain. There are 14 residues in the CDR3. Between the trimmed V and J ends, which lost 3 bases and 3 bases, there was a span of 11 bases. Germline CDR1 LNHDA, CDR2 SQIVND (reference sequence). CDR3 sequence (DNA): TGTGCCAGTAGTATCCGCCGGGAAGACTATGGCTACACCTTC. Amino acids: CASSIRREDYGYTF. The full variable domain, its missing parts supplied by reference TRBV19 and TRBJ1-2, is DGGITQSPKYLFRKEGQNVTLSCEQNLNHDAMYWYRQDPGQGLRLIYYSQIVNDFQKGDIAEGYSVSREKKESFPLTVTSAQKNPTAFYLCASSIRREDYGYTFGSGTRLTVV.